This is a list of T cell receptor beta chains from one sample in a study of blood T cell repertoires in COVID-19. Data came from immunoSEQ multiplex PCR; TCRdb stores just in-frame clones and leaves some out. The sample carries fewer than 250,000 clones, around nine tenths recorded once. The sample taken for sequencing was peripheral blood. These receptors all stem from a young man with COVID-19, enrolled during active disease. CDR3s include the opening cysteine and the closing phenylalanine or tryptophan. The order of the fields is CDR3 protein, CDR3 DNA, clone size, D gene, J gene, V gene. D genes are given only for firm matches. Where a row states a size, it is once, few, many or the class of an expanded clone; other rows omit it.

CDR3: CASSGLQGSPPNYGYTF
DNA: TGCGCCAGCAGCGGACTACAGGGGTCCCCGCCTAACTATGGCTACACCTTC
size: -
D: TRBD1
J: TRBJ1-2
V: TRBV5-1

CDR3: CATSRDGTGGDEQFF
DNA: TGTGCCACCAGCAGAGATGGGACAGGGGGGGATGAGCAGTTCTTC
size: -
D: TRBD1
J: TRBJ2-1
V: TRBV15

CDR3: CASSYSSAGSNYGYTF
DNA: TGTGCCAGCAGTTACTCGTCGGCAGGTTCTAACTATGGCTACACCTTC
size: few
D: -
J: TRBJ1-2
V: TRBV6-5

CDR3: CASSIRGGQGEVTEAFF
DNA: TGTGCCAGTAGTATAAGGGGAGGACAGGGAGAGGTCACTGAAGCTTTCTTT
size: -
D: TRBD1
J: TRBJ1-1
V: TRBV19

CDR3: CASRPGTGFGYTF
DNA: TGTGCCAGCAGACCCGGGACAGGCTTTGGCTACACCTTC
size: -
D: TRBD1
J: TRBJ1-2
V: TRBV7-2

CDR3: CASSLSWDSTEAFF
DNA: TGTGCCAGCAGCTTATCGTGGGACAGTACTGAAGCTTTCTTT
size: -
D: TRBD1
J: TRBJ1-1
V: TRBV7-3

CDR3: CASSSGTGRSQPQHF
DNA: TGTGCCAGCAGCTCCGGGACAGGGAGGAGTCAGCCCCAGCATTTT
size: many
D: TRBD1
J: TRBJ1-5
V: TRBV27

CDR3: CASSRGREVDGYTF
DNA: TGCGCCAGCAGCCGGGGACGGGAGGTTGATGGCTACACCTTC
size: -
D: -
J: TRBJ1-2
V: TRBV5-1

CDR3: CASSAPGQGRGYTF
DNA: TGTGCCAGCAGCGCCCCGGGACAGGGACGTGGCTACACCTTC
size: -
D: TRBD1
J: TRBJ1-2
V: TRBV5-4

CDR3: CASSPRGGSPGNTEAFF
DNA: TGTGCCAGCTCACCACGGGGCGGTTCCCCAGGGAACACTGAAGCTTTCTTT
size: once
D: -
J: TRBJ1-1
V: TRBV18

CDR3: CASSERTGGGSGNTIYF
DNA: TGTGCCAGCAGTGAACGAACAGGGGGTGGCTCTGGAAACACCATATATTTT
size: -
D: TRBD1
J: TRBJ1-3
V: TRBV25-1

CDR3: CASGSLGSAGSNQPQHF
DNA: TGTGCTAGTGGTTCCCTCGGCAGCGCGGGGAGCAATCAGCCCCAGCATTTT
size: -
D: -
J: TRBJ1-5
V: TRBV12-5

CDR3: CAWSATTGAIATNEKLFF
DNA: TGTGCCTGGAGTGCCACGACAGGGGCAATTGCAACTAATGAAAAACTGTTTTTT
size: -
D: TRBD1
J: TRBJ1-4
V: TRBV30

CDR3: CASSQSVTRLNQPQHF
DNA: TGTGCCAGCAGCCAATCAGTCACACGCCTCAATCAGCCCCAGCATTTT
size: -
D: -
J: TRBJ1-5
V: TRBV16

CDR3: CASSYISGNEQFF
DNA: TGTGCCAGCAGTTACATCTCGGGAAATGAGCAGTTCTTC
size: -
D: -
J: TRBJ2-1
V: TRBV6-5

CDR3: CASSRQGGNTIYF
DNA: TGTGCCAGCAGCAGACAGGGTGGAAACACCATATATTTT
size: -
D: TRBD1
J: TRBJ1-3
V: TRBV9

CDR3: CASSQDSWRRVYGYTF
DNA: TGTGCCAGCAGCCAAGATAGTTGGAGGCGTGTCTATGGCTACACCTTC
size: once
D: -
J: TRBJ1-2
V: TRBV4-2

CDR3: CASSLKETQYF
DNA: TGTGCCAGCTCACTAAAAGAGACCCAGTACTTC
size: once
D: -
J: TRBJ2-5
V: TRBV18

CDR3: CASSLTDLSGAFF
DNA: TGTGCCAGCAGCTTGACAGATCTCTCTGGAGCTTTCTTT
size: -
D: -
J: TRBJ1-1
V: TRBV6-5

CDR3: CASSSSIGENQPQHF
DNA: -
size: -
D: -
J: TRBJ1-5
V: TRBV6-6

CDR3: CASSSVARVDEQYF
DNA: TGTGCCAGCAGTTCAGTGGCGCGGGTCGACGAGCAGTACTTC
size: -
D: -
J: TRBJ2-7
V: TRBV28

CDR3: CASSPTGGTNTGELFF
DNA: TGTGCCAGCAGCCCGACAGGAGGTACGAACACCGGGGAGCTGTTTTTT
size: -
D: -
J: TRBJ2-2
V: TRBV21-1

CDR3: CASSEEAGAEQYF
DNA: TGTGCCAGCAGTGAAGAGGCGGGGGCCGAGCAGTACTTC
size: -
D: -
J: TRBJ2-7
V: TRBV6-1

CDR3: CATSRGQNTGELFF
DNA: TGTGCCACCAGCAGGGGACAGAACACCGGGGAGCTGTTTTTT
size: -
D: -
J: TRBJ2-2
V: TRBV15

CDR3: CASRPDSMNTEAFF
DNA: TGTGCCAGCAGACCAGACAGCATGAACACTGAAGCTTTCTTT
size: -
D: -
J: TRBJ1-1
V: TRBV5-4

CDR3: CSASGQSPYEQYF
DNA: TGCAGTGCTAGTGGACAGAGTCCCTACGAGCAGTACTTC
size: few
D: -
J: TRBJ2-7
V: TRBV20-1

CDR3: CASRFEGARGYTF
DNA: TGCGCCAGCAGGTTTGAGGGGGCGCGGGGCTACACCTTC
size: -
D: TRBD1
J: TRBJ1-2
V: TRBV5-1

CDR3: CASSGTGGNQPQHF
DNA: TGTGCCAGCAGCGGGACAGGGGGCAATCAGCCCCAGCATTTT
size: -
D: TRBD1
J: TRBJ1-5
V: TRBV6-5

CDR3: CASSNSRGTNNEQFF
DNA: TGTGCCAGCAGCAATAGCCGAGGGACAAACAATGAGCAGTTCTTC
size: -
D: -
J: TRBJ2-1
V: TRBV5-5

CDR3: CASSLDRDYGYTF
DNA: TGTGCCAGCAGTTTAGACAGGGACTATGGCTACACCTTC
size: -
D: TRBD1
J: TRBJ1-2
V: TRBV27

CDR3: CASSTRTGFGNTEAFF
DNA: TGTGCCAGCAGCACTCGGACAGGGTTCGGGAACACTGAAGCTTTCTTT
size: -
D: TRBD1
J: TRBJ1-1
V: TRBV7-2

CDR3: CATSAQTGLGGELFF
DNA: TGTGCCACCAGCGCCCAAACAGGGTTGGGCGGGGAGCTGTTTTTT
size: -
D: -
J: TRBJ2-2
V: TRBV15

CDR3: CASSLDPMNTEAFF
DNA: TGTGCCAGCAGCCTAGACCCCATGAACACTGAAGCTTTCTTT
size: few
D: -
J: TRBJ1-1
V: TRBV27

CDR3: CASKWGWDSPLHF
DNA: TGTGCCTCCAAATGGGGCTGGGATTCACCCCTCCACTTT
size: -
D: -
J: TRBJ1-6
V: TRBV30

CDR3: CASSQRTGNSGANVLTF
DNA: TGTGCCAGCAGCCAAAGGACAGGAAACTCTGGGGCCAACGTCCTGACTTTC
size: -
D: TRBD1
J: TRBJ2-6
V: TRBV3-1/TRBV3-2

CDR3: CASSLKTGQGSNEQYF
DNA: TGTGCCAGCTCCCTAAAGACAGGGCAAGGGTCGAACGAGCAGTACTTC
size: -
D: TRBD1
J: TRBJ2-7
V: TRBV18

CDR3: CAIKGTGRNTEAFF
DNA: TGTGCCATCAAAGGGACAGGAAGGAACACTGAAGCTTTCTTT
size: -
D: TRBD1
J: TRBJ1-1
V: TRBV10-3

CDR3: CASSLAREQFF
DNA: TGCGCCAGCAGCTTGGCGCGGGAGCAGTTCTTC
size: -
D: -
J: TRBJ2-1
V: TRBV5-1

CDR3: CASSPGQENTEAFF
DNA: TGCGCCAGCAGCCCCGGACAGGAGAACACTGAAGCTTTCTTT
size: -
D: TRBD1
J: TRBJ1-1
V: TRBV5-1

CDR3: CASTTGEGTDTQYF
DNA: TGTGCCAGTACAACAGGGGAAGGGACAGATACGCAGTATTTT
size: once
D: TRBD1
J: TRBJ2-3
V: TRBV19

CDR3: CASSSRQGDGYTF
DNA: TGTGCCAGCAGCTCAAGACAGGGGGATGGCTACACCTTC
size: -
D: TRBD1
J: TRBJ1-2
V: TRBV7-3

CDR3: CASSYSPMNTEAFF
DNA: TGTGCCAGCAGCTACTCCCCGATGAACACTGAAGCTTTCTTT
size: -
D: -
J: TRBJ1-1
V: TRBV7-9

CDR3: CASSLETSSGVGTGELFF
DNA: TGTGCCAGCAGTTTAGAGACCTCCAGCGGGGTAGGCACCGGGGAGCTGTTTTTT
size: -
D: TRBD2
J: TRBJ2-2
V: TRBV27

CDR3: CASSLAGTGGRGNQPQHF
DNA: TGTGCCAGCAGTCTGGCCGGGACAGGGGGCCGTGGCAATCAGCCCCAGCATTTT
size: -
D: TRBD1
J: TRBJ1-5
V: TRBV6-6

CDR3: CASSFPQSGANVLTF
DNA: TGTGCCAGCAGTTTCCCACAATCTGGGGCCAACGTCCTGACTTTC
size: -
D: -
J: TRBJ2-6
V: TRBV28

CDR3: CASSLAGDRGLDGYTF
DNA: TGCGCCAGCAGCTTGGCCGGGGACAGGGGGCTGGATGGCTACACCTTC
size: -
D: TRBD1
J: TRBJ1-2
V: TRBV5-1

CDR3: CASSPDRGANYGYTF
DNA: TGTGCCAGCTCACCCGACAGGGGAGCTAACTATGGCTACACCTTC
size: -
D: TRBD1
J: TRBJ1-2
V: TRBV18

CDR3: CASNLDRVGFYGYTF
DNA: TGTGCCAGCAACCTAGACAGGGTGGGTTTCTATGGCTACACCTTC
size: -
D: TRBD1
J: TRBJ1-2
V: TRBV6-5

CDR3: CAWRRERDRAFF
DNA: TGTGCCTGGAGAAGGGAGCGGGACCGGGCTTTCTTT
size: -
D: -
J: TRBJ1-1
V: TRBV30

CDR3: CASSTGTANEKLFF
DNA: TGTGCCAGCAGTACCGGGACAGCAAATGAAAAACTGTTTTTT
size: -
D: TRBD1
J: TRBJ1-4
V: TRBV6-5